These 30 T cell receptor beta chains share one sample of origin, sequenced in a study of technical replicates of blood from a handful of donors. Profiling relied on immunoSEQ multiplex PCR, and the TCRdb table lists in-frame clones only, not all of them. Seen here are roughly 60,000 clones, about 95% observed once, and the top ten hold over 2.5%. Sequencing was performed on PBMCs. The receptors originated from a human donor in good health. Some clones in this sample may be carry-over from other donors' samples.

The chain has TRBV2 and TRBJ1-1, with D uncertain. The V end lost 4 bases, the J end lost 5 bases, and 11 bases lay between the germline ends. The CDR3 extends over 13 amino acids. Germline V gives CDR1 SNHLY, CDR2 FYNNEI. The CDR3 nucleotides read TGTGCCAGCAGTGCGAGGGAGGGAACTGAAGCTTTCTTT. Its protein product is CASSAREGTEAFF.

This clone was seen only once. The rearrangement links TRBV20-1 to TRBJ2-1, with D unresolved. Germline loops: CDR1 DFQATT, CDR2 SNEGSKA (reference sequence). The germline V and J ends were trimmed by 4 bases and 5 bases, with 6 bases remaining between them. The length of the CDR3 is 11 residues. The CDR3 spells CSATLNNEQFF. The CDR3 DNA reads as TGCAGTGCTACCCTTAACAATGAGCAGTTCTTC.

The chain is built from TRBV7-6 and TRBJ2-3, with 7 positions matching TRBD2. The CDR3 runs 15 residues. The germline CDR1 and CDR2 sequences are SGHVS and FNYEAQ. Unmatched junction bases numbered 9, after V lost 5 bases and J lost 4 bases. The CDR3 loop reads CASSRLAGTADTQYF. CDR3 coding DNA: TGTGCCAGCAGCCGACTAGCTGGGACGGCAGATACGCAGTATTTT.

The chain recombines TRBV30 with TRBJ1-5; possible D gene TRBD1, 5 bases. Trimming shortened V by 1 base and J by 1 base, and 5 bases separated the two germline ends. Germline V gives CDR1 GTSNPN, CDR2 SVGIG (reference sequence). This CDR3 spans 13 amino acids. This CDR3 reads CAWSGQSNQPQHF. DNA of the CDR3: TGTGCCTGGAGTGGACAGAGCAATCAGCCCCAGCATTTT.

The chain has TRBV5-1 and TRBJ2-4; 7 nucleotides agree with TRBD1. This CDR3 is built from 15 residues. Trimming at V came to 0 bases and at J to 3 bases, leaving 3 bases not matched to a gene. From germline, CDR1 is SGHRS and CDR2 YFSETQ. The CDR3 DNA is TGCGCCAGCAGCTTGGGACAGGGAGACAAAAACATTCAGTACTTC. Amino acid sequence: CASSLGQGDKNIQYF.

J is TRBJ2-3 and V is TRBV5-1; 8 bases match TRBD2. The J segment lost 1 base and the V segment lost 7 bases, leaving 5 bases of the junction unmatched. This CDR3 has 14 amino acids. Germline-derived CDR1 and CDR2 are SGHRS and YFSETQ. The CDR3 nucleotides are TGCGCCAGCGACTCCGGGGGGGGCACAGATACGCAGTATTTT. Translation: CASDSGGGTDTQYF.

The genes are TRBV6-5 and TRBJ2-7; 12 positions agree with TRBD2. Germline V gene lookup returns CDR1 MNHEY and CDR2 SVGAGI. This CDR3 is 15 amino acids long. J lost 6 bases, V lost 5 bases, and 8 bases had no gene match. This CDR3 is CASSPTSGGRREQYF. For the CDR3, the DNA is TGTGCCAGCAGTCCGACTAGCGGGGGTCGCCGCGAGCAGTACTTC.

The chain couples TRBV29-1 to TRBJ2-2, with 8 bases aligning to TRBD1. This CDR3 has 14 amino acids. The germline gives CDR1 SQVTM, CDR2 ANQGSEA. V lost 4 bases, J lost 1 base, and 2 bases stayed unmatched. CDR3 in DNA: TGCAGCGTTGGGGACAGGTGGAACACCGGGGAGCTGTTTTTT. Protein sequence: CSVGDRWNTGELFF.

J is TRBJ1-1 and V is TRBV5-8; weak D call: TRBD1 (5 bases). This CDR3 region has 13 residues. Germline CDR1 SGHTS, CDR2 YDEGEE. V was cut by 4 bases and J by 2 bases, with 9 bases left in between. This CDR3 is CASSKTGNTEAFF. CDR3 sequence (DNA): TGTGCCAGCAGCAAAACAGGTAACACTGAAGCTTTCTTT. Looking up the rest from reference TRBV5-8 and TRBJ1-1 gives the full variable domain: EAGVTQSPTHLIKTRGQQATLRCSPISGHTSVYWYQQALGLGLQFLLWYDEGEERNRGNFPPRFSGRQFPNYSSELNVNALELEDSALYLCASSKTGNTEAFFGQGTRLTVV.

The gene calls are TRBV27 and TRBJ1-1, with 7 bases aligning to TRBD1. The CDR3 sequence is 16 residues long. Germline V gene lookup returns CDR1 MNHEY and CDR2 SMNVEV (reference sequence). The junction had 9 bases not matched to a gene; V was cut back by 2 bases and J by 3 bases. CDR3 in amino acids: CASSLRIGGRYTEAFF. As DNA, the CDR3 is TGTGCCAGCAGTTTACGGATAGGGGGCAGGTACACTGAAGCTTTCTTT.

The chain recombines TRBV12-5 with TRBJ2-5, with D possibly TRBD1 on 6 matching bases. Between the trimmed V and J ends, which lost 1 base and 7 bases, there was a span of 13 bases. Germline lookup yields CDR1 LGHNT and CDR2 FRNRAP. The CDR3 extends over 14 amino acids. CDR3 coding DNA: TGTGCTAGTGGTTTGGGCCGGGACACCGGGACCCAGTACTTC. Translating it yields CASGLGRDTGTQYF.

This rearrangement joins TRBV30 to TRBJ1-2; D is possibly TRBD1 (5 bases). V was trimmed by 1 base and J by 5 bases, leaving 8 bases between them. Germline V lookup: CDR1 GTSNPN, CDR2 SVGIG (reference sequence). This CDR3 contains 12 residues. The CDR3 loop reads CAWSAGGYGYTF. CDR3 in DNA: TGTGCCTGGAGTGCGGGGGGTTATGGCTACACCTTC.

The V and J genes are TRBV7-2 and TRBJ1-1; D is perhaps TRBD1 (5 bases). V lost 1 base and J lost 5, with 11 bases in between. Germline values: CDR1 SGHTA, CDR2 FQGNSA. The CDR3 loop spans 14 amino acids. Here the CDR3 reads CASSLGGAGTEAFF. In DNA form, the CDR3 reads TGTGCCAGCAGCTTAGGAGGGGCGGGAACTGAAGCTTTCTTT.

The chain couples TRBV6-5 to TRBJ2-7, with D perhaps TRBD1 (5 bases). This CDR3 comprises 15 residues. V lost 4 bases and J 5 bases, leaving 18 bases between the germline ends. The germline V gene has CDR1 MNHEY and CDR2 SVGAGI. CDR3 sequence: CASSSLEWQGDEQYF. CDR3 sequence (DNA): TGTGCCAGCAGTTCCCTGGAGTGGCAGGGCGACGAGCAGTACTTC.

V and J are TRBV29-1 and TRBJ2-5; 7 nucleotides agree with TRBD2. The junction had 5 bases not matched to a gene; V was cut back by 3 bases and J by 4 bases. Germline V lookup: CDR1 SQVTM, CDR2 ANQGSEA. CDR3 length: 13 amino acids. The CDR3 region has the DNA TGCAGCGTTGAGACGGGGGGAGGAGAGACCCAGTACTTC. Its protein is CSVETGGGETQYF.

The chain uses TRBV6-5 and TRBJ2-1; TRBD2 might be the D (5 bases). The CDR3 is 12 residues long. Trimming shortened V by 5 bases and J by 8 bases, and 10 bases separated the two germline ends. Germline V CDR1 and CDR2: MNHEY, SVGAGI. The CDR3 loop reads CASSHPGYEQFF. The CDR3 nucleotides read TGTGCCAGCAGTCACCCGGGGTATGAGCAGTTCTTC.

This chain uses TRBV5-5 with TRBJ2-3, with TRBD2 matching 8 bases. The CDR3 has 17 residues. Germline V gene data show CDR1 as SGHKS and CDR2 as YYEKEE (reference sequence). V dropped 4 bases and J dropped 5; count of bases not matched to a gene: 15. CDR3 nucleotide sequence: TGTGCCAGCAGCCGCCGAGCGGGCGGGAGGATTGGAGATACGCAGTATTTT. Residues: CASSRRAGGRIGDTQYF.

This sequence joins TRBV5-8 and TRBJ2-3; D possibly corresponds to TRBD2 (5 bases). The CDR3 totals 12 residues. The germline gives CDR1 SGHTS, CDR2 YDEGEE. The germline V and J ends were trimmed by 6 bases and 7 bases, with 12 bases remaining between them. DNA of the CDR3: TGTGCCAGCACCTTAAGCGGTCATACGCAGTATTTT. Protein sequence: CASTLSGHTQYF. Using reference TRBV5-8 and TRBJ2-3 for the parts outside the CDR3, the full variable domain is EAGVTQSPTHLIKTRGQQATLRCSPISGHTSVYWYQQALGLGLQFLLWYDEGEERNRGNFPPRFSGRQFPNYSSELNVNALELEDSALYLCASTLSGHTQYFGPGTRLTVL.

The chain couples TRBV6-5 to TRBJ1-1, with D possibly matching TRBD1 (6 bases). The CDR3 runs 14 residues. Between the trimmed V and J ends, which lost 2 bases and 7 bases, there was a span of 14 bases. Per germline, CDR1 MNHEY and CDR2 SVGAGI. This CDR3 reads CASSYQGRGNEAFF. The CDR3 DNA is TGTGCCAGCAGTTACCAGGGGCGCGGTAATGAAGCTTTCTTT.

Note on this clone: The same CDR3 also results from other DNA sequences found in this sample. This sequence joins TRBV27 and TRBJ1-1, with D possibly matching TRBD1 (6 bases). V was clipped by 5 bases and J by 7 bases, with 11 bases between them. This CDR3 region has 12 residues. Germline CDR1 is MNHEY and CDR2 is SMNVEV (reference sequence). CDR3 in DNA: TGTGCCAGCAGTCAGGGGAGGGGTGAAGCTTTCTTT. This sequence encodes CASSQGRGEAFF.

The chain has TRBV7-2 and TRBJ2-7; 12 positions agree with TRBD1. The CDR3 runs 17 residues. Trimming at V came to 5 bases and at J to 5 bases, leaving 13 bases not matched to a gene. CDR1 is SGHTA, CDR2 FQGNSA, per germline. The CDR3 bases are TGTGCCAGCAGCCCTCCTGGGGGGGGGACAGGGGGCCACGAGCAGTACTTC. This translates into CASSPPGGGTGGHEQYF. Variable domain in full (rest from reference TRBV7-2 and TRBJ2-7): GAGVSQSPSNKVTEKGKDVELRCDPISGHTALYWYRQSLGQGLEFLIYFQGNSAPDKSGLPSDRFSAERTGGSVSTLTIQRTQQEDSAVYLCASSPPGGGTGGHEQYFGPGTRLTVT.

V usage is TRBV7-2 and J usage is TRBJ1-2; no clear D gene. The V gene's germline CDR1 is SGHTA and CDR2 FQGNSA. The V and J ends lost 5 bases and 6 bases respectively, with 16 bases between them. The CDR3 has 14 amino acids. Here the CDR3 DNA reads TGTGCCAGCAGCCCGTATACGACAACGGATGGCTACACCTTC. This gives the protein CASSPYTTTDGYTF.

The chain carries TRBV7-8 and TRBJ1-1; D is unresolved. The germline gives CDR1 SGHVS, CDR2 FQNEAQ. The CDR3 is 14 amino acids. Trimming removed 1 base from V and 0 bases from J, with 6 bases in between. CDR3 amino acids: CASSLVNLNTEAFF. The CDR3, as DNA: TGTGCCAGCAGCTTAGTTAACTTGAACACTGAAGCTTTCTTT.

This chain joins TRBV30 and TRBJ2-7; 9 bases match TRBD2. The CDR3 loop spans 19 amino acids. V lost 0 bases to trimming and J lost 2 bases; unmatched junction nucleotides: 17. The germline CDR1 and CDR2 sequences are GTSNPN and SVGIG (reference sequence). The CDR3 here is CAWSVDRFLAGRSAYEQYF. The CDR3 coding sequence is TGTGCCTGGAGTGTAGATCGATTTCTAGCGGGACGTTCAGCCTACGAGCAGTACTTC. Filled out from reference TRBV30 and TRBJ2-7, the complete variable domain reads SQTIHQWPATLVQPVGSPLSLECTVEGTSNPNLYWYRQAAGRGLQLLFYSVGIGQISSEVPQNLSASRPQDRQFILSSKKLLLSDSGFYLCAWSVDRFLAGRSAYEQYFGPGTRLTVT.

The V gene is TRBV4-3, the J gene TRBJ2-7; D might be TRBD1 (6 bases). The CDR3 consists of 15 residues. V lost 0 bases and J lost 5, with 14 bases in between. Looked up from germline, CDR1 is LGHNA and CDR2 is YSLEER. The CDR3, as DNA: TGCGCCAGCAGCCAAGATGGGGGCACAGGAGACGAGCAGTACTTC. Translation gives CASSQDGGTGDEQYF.

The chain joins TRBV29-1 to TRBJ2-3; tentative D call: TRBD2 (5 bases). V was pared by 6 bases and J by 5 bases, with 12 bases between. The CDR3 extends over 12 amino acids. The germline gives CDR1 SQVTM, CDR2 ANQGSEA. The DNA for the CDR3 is TGCAGCGTCCCGGGATTTATAGATACGCAGTATTTT. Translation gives CSVPGFIDTQYF.

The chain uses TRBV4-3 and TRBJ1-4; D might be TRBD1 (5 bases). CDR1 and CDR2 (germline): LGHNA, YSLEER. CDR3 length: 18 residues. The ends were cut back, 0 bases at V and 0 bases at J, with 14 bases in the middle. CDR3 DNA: TGCGCCAGCAGCCAAGATCCCGGGGGTGGCACAACTAATGAAAAACTGTTTTTT. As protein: CASSQDPGGGTTNEKLFF.

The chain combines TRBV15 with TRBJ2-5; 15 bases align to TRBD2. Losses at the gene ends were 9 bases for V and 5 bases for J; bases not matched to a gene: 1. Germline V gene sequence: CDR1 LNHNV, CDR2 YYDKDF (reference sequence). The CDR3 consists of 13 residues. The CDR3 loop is CATGTSGRETQYF. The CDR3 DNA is TGTGCCACGGGGACTAGCGGGAGGGAGACCCAGTACTTC.

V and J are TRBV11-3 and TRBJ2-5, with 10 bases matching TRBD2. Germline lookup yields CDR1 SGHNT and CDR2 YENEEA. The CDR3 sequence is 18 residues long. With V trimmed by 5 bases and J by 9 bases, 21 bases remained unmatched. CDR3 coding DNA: TGTGCCAGCAGCGCCCCCTACTCTAGCGGGGGAGCCCGAGGGTCCCAGTACTTC. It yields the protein CASSAPYSSGGARGSQYF.

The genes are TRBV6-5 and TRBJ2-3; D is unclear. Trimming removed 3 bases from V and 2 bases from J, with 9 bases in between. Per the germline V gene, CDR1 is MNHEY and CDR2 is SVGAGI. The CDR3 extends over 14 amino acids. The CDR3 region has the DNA TGTGCCAGCAGTTATCAACAATACACAGATACGCAGTATTTT. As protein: CASSYQQYTDTQYF.